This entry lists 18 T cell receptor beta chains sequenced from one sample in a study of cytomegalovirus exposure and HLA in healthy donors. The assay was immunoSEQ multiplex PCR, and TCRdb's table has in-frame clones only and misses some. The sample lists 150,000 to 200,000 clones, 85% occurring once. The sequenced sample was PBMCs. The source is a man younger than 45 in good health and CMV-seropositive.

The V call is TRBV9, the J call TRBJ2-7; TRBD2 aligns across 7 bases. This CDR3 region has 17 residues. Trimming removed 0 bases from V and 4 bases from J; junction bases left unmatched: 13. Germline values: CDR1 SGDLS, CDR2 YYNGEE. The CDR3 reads CASSVGGGTGLEYEQYF. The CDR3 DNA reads TGTGCCAGCAGCGTAGGGGGGGGGACCGGCTTAGAGTACGAGCAGTACTTC.

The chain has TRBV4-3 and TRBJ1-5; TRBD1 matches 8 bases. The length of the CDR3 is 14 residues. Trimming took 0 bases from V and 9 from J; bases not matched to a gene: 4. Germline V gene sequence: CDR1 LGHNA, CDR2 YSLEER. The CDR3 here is CASSQDSDRGPQHF. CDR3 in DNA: TGCGCCAGCAGCCAAGATTCCGACAGGGGGCCCCAGCATTTT.

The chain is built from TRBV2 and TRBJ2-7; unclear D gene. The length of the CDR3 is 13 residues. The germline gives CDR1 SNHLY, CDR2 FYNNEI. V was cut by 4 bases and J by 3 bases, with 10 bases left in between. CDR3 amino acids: CASSVAGSYEQYF. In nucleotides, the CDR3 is TGTGCCAGCAGTGTGGCAGGAAGCTACGAGCAGTACTTC.

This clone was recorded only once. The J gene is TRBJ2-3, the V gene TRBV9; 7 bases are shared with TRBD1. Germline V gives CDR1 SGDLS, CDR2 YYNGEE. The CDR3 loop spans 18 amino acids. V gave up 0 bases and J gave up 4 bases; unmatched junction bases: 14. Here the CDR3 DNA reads TGTGCCAGCAGCGTAGCCCCAGGACAGGTCAGGGCCCCAGATACGCAGTATTTT. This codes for CASSVAPGQVRAPDTQYF.

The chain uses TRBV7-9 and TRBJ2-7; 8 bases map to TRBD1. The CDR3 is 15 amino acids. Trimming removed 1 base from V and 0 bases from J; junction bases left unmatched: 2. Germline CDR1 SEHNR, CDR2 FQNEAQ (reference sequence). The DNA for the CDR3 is TGTGCCAGCAGCTTAGGGGACAGGAGCTCCTACGAGCAGTACTTC. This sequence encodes CASSLGDRSSYEQYF.

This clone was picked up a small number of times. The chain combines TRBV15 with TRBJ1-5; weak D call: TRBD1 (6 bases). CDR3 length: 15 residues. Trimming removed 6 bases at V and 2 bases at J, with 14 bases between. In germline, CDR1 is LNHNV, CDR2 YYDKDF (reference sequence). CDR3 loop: CATSQRGIGNQPQHF. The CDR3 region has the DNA TGTGCCACCAGTCAGAGGGGGATCGGCAATCAGCCCCAGCATTTT. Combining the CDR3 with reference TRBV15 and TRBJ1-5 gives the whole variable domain DAMVIQNPRYQVTQFGKPVTLSCSQTLNHNVMYWYQQKSSQAPKLLFHYYDKDFNNEADTPDNFQSRRPNTSFCFLDIRSPGLGDTAMYLCATSQRGIGNQPQHFGDGTRLSIL.

The CDR3 region is CASSSPGGQNTEAFF. DNA of the CDR3: TGTGCCAGCAGCTCCCCCGGGGGTCAGAACACTGAAGCTTTCTTT. This chain joins TRBV7-6 and TRBJ1-1; a weak D match, TRBD1 (5 bases). Trimming took off 4 bases at V and 1 base at J, with 13 bases between the two ends. CDR3 length: 15 amino acids. Germline assignment: CDR1 SGHVS and CDR2 FNYEAQ. The whole variable domain, filled in from reference TRBV7-6 and TRBJ1-1, reads GAGVSQSPRYKVTKRGQDVALRCDPISGHVSLYWYRQALGQGPEFLTYFNYEAQQDKSGLPNDRFSAERPEGSISTLTIQRTEQRDSAMYRCASSSPGGQNTEAFFGQGTRLTVV.

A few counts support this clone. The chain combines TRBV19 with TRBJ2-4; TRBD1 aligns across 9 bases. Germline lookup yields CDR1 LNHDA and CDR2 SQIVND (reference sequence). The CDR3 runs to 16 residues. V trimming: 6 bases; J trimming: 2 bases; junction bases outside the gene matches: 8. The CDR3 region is CASSFVQGASKNIQYF. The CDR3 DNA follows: TGTGCCAGTAGCTTCGTACAGGGGGCATCCAAAAACATTCAGTACTTC.

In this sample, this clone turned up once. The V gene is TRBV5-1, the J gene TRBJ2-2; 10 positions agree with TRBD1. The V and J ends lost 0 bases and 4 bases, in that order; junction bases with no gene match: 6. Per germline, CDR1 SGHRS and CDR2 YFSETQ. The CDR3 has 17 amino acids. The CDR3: CASSLGSWTGGTGELFF. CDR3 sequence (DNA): TGCGCCAGCAGCTTGGGTTCTTGGACAGGGGGCACCGGGGAGCTGTTTTTT.

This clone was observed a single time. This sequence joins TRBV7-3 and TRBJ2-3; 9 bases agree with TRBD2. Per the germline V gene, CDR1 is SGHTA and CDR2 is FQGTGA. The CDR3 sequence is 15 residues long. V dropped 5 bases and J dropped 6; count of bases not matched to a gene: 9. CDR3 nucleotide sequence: TGTGCCAGCAGCCTGCTGGCGGGGGGGCCGGATACGCAGTATTTT. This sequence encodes CASSLLAGGPDTQYF.

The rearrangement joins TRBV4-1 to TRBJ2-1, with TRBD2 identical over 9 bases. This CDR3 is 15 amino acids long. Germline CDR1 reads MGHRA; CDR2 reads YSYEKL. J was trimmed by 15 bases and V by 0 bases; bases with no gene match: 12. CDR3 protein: CASSQDGVGQRGAFF. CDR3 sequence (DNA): TGCGCCAGCAGCCAAGATGGTGTTGGTCAGCGGGGGGCGTTCTTC.

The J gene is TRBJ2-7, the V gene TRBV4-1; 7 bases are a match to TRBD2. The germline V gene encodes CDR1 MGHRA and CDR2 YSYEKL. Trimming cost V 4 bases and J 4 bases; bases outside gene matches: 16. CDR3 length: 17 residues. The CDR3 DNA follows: TGCGCCAGCAGCCCAACTGGGGGAGGGCTTATCCGGTACGAGCAGTACTTC. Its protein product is CASSPTGGGLIRYEQYF.

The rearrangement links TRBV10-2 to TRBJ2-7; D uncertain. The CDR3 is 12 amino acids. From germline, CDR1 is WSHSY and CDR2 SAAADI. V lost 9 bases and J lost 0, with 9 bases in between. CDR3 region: CASVTSSYEQYF. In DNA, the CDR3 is TGCGCCAGTGTTACAAGCTCCTACGAGCAGTACTTC.

The CDR3 nucleotides are TGCGCCAGCAGCATGACAGGGAACACTGAAGCTTTCTTT. This codes for CASSMTGNTEAFF. J is TRBJ1-1 and V is TRBV5-1; TRBD1 might be the D (6 bases). The V gene lost 4 bases and the J gene lost 1 base, with 8 bases spanning the gap. Germline V gives CDR1 SGHRS, CDR2 YFSETQ. CDR3 size: 13 residues.

CDR3 sequence reads: CASSQKQGAAGNTIYF. In DNA form, the CDR3 reads TGCGCCAGCAGCCAAAAACAGGGGGCAGCTGGAAACACCATATATTTT. The rearrangement uses TRBV4-3 and TRBJ1-3; 9 bases are shared with TRBD1. With V trimmed by 2 bases and J by 2 bases, 4 bases remained unmatched. Germline V gene sequence: CDR1 LGHNA, CDR2 YSLEER. The CDR3 is 16 amino acids.

CDR3 coding DNA: TGTGCCAGTAGTGAGGAGGCTAGCGGGCTACAAGATACGCAGTATTTT. Translating it yields CASSEEASGLQDTQYF. The V and J genes are TRBV19 and TRBJ2-3; TRBD2 matches 8 bases. The CDR3 sequence is 16 residues long. Germline values: CDR1 LNHDA, CDR2 SQIVND (reference sequence). J was trimmed by 5 bases and V by 5 bases; bases with no gene match: 12.

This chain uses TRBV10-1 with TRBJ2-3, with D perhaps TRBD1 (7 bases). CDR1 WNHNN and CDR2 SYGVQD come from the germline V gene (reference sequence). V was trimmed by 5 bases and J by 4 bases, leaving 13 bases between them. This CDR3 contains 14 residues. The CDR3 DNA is TGCGCCAGCAGTAAAGCAGGGGGGTCAGATACGCAGTATTTT. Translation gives CASSKAGGSDTQYF.

The CDR3 coding sequence is TGTGCCTGGGGCCCTTTGACAGGGTTCGATCCGGATGAGCAGTTCTTC. This encodes CAWGPLTGFDPDEQFF. The chain uses TRBV30 and TRBJ2-1; 7 bases are a match to TRBD1. J was trimmed by 8 bases and V by 5 bases; bases with no gene match: 18. The CDR3 totals 16 residues. From germline, CDR1 is GTSNPN and CDR2 SVGIG (reference sequence).